This TCR beta chain was recovered during a study of blood T cell repertoires in COVID-19. Overall study context: There were acute and convalescent COVID-19 samples, and they came from the United States, Italy and Spain. Sources were T cells, B-cell-depleted T cells, or PBMCs; the material itself was cDNA or gDNA.

The trim removed 4 bases at V and 5 bases at J, leaving 5 bases unmatched. CDR3 length: 15 amino acids. CDR1 and CDR2 (germline): LNHDA, SQIVND (reference sequence). Original analysis: The authors estimated nucleated cell counts from reference gene primer amplification. TCRdb's copy holds only in-frame clones and misses some; the assay was immunoSEQ multiplex PCR. The V and J calls and clone size come from that table; D and trimming were worked out from the DNA. Of about 200,000 clones in the sample, nearly 90% were seen once. Followed longitudinally, the Seattle patients had been enrolled during active infection.

Input material: peripheral blood. The clonotype originates from a man aged 50-60 years with COVID-19, enrolled during active disease. V usage is TRBV19 and J usage is TRBJ2-3; TRBD2 matches at 11 bases. In nucleotides, the CDR3 is TGTGCCAGTAGTAGATTAGCGGGGGGGATAGATACGCAGTATTTT. It is translated as CASSRLAGGIDTQYF.